Below are 32 T cell receptor beta chains sequenced from a single sample in a study of T cell changes during pregnancy in multiple sclerosis. Clones were sequenced by immunoSEQ multiplex PCR, and TCRdb holds only the in-frame ones, with some missing. The sample has about 61,000 clones, about 93% seen once; the top ten hold about 2.6%. The source material was CD8+ T cells from peripheral blood mononuclear cells, sampled in the third trimester of pregnancy. The receptors were gathered from a female donor with multiple sclerosis, enrolled in a pregnancy study.

The V and J genes are TRBV28 and TRBJ2-7; TRBD1 matches 10 bases. Germline V lookup: CDR1 MDHEN, CDR2 SYDVKM. CDR3 length equals 19 residues. J lost 0 bases, V lost 5 bases, and 16 bases had no gene match. The CDR3 bases are TGTGCCAGCAGTAGGGACAGGGGCCTCCTGGCGGTGAGCTCCTACGAGCAGTACTTC. It yields the protein CASSRDRGLLAVSSYEQYF.

Comment on this clone: The sample has other DNA sequences that encode this CDR3 too. The V call is TRBV30, the J call TRBJ2-1, with unresolved D. The V gene lost 0 bases and the J gene lost 9 bases, with 6 bases spanning the gap. The germline V gene encodes CDR1 GTSNPN and CDR2 SVGIG (reference sequence). This CDR3 has 11 residues. The CDR3 loop reads CAWSVSSEQFF. CDR3 in DNA: TGTGCCTGGAGTGTAAGTAGTGAGCAGTTCTTC. The full variable domain, with the rest looked up from reference TRBV30 and TRBJ2-1, is SQTIHQWPATLVQPVGSPLSLECTVEGTSNPNLYWYRQAAGRGLQLLFYSVGIGQISSEVPQNLSASRPQDRQFILSSKKLLLSDSGFYLCAWSVSSEQFFGPGTRLTVL.

The CDR3 region has the DNA TGTGCCAGCAGCTTGGACAGGGGACGCTCTGGAAACACCATATATTTT. Translation: CASSLDRGRSGNTIYF. The chain carries TRBV7-6 and TRBJ1-3; 9 bases match TRBD1. Losses at the gene ends were 3 bases for V and 0 bases for J; bases not matched to a gene: 3. There are 16 residues in the CDR3. Germline V CDR1 and CDR2: SGHVS, FNYEAQ.

The chain links TRBV5-1 to TRBJ2-1; D remains ambiguous. Germline assignment: CDR1 SGHRS and CDR2 YFSETQ. This CDR3 spans 13 amino acids. Trimming removed 3 bases at V and 4 bases at J, with 8 bases between. The CDR3 DNA is TGCGCCAGCAGCTCTACGGAGTACAATGAGCAGTTCTTC. Protein: CASSSTEYNEQFF.

V usage is TRBV19 and J usage is TRBJ2-7; TRBD1 agrees at 8 bases. The CDR3 extends over 15 amino acids. Germline CDR1 reads LNHDA; CDR2 reads SQIVND (reference sequence). J lost 2 bases, V lost 4 bases, and 7 bases had no gene match. CDR3 loop: CASSTGTGYPYEQYF. The DNA for the CDR3 is TGTGCCAGTAGTACAGGGACAGGATACCCCTACGAGCAGTACTTC. Combining the CDR3 with reference TRBV19 and TRBJ2-7 gives the whole variable domain DGGITQSPKYLFRKEGQNVTLSCEQNLNHDAMYWYRQDPGQGLRLIYYSQIVNDFQKGDIAEGYSVSREKKESFPLTVTSAQKNPTAFYLCASSTGTGYPYEQYFGPGTRLTVT.

The genes are TRBV13 and TRBJ2-7; D gene uncertain. This CDR3 is built from 15 residues. Germline V gene sequence: CDR1 PRHDT, CDR2 FYEKMQ (reference sequence). V was clipped by 6 bases and J by 2 bases, with 17 bases between them. CDR3 in amino acids: CASSIREVSAYEQYF. Here the CDR3 DNA reads TGTGCCAGCAGTATCCGTGAGGTTTCCGCCTACGAGCAGTACTTC.

The V and J genes are TRBV10-2 and TRBJ2-7; 8 bases match TRBD1. The CDR3 has 13 residues. The trim removed 8 bases at V and 5 bases at J, leaving 8 bases unmatched. Germline CDR1 WSHSY, CDR2 SAAADI. The CDR3 nucleotides read TGCGCCAGCCGGATCAGGGGGCGCGACGAGCAGTACTTC. Amino acids: CASRIRGRDEQYF.

V usage is TRBV19 and J usage is TRBJ1-2; possibly TRBD1 for D (5 bases). Germline values: CDR1 LNHDA, CDR2 SQIVND (reference sequence). Trimming left V 5 bases short and J 8 bases short, with 18 bases between. The CDR3 consists of 14 residues. As DNA, the CDR3 is TGTGCCAGTAGTCCCTCCCGCGGGGGAAAGGGCTACACCTTC. This gives the protein CASSPSRGGKGYTF.

The chain has TRBV7-8 and TRBJ1-2; 9 nucleotides match TRBD1. Per the germline V gene, CDR1 is SGHVS and CDR2 is FQNEAQ. V shed 5 bases and J 8 bases; nucleotides not matched to a gene: 6. The CDR3 sequence is 13 residues long. CDR3 residues: CASSRDREPGYTF. The CDR3 nucleotides read TGTGCCAGCAGCAGGGACAGGGAACCCGGCTACACCTTC.

This chain uses TRBV7-9 with TRBJ2-1; the D gene is possibly TRBD2 (5 bases). The CDR3 covers 19 residues. V was cut by 1 base and J by 0 bases, with 19 bases left in between. CDR1 and CDR2 (germline): SEHNR, FQNEAQ (reference sequence). The CDR3 nucleotides read TGTGCCAGCAGCTTAGTCGCCGGTGCGGGCGCTGCCTCCTACAATGAGCAGTTCTTC. Amino acid sequence: CASSLVAGAGAASYNEQFF.

The chain couples TRBV7-9 to TRBJ2-5; 8 nucleotides match TRBD1. This CDR3 comprises 15 residues. Germline assignment: CDR1 SEHNR and CDR2 FQNEAQ (reference sequence). J gave up 3 bases and V 1 base, and 4 bases lay outside the gene matches. The CDR3 region has the DNA TGTGCCAGCAGCTTAGGGTACAGGGGGAAAGAGACCCAGTACTTC. Amino acid sequence: CASSLGYRGKETQYF.

The rearrangement links TRBV7-9 to TRBJ2-7; 7 bases fit TRBD1. Losses at the gene ends were 4 bases for V and 2 bases for J; bases not matched to a gene: 5. Germline V CDR1 and CDR2: SEHNR, FQNEAQ (reference sequence). The CDR3 contains 14 residues. The CDR3 DNA sequence: TGTGCCAGCAGCTACCCGGGACAGACCTACGAGCAGTACTTC. Its translation: CASSYPGQTYEQYF.

The chain carries TRBV4-1 and TRBJ2-1, with 11 bases lining up with TRBD2. Per germline, CDR1 MGHRA and CDR2 YSYEKL. The CDR3 has 16 residues. V was pared by 0 bases and J by 8 bases, with 6 bases of the junction left unmatched. The CDR3 is CASSQDFLAGGYEQFF. The DNA of the CDR3 is TGCGCCAGCAGCCAAGACTTCCTAGCGGGAGGCTATGAGCAGTTCTTC.

This clone showed up just once. V is TRBV27 and J is TRBJ1-1; D might be TRBD1 (6 bases). This CDR3 is built from 14 residues. The germline gives CDR1 MNHEY, CDR2 SMNVEV (reference sequence). The germline V and J ends were trimmed by 2 bases and 3 bases, with 10 bases remaining between them. The chain's CDR3 is CASSLGGLYTEAFF. The CDR3 DNA reads TGTGCCAGCAGTTTAGGGGGCTTGTACACTGAAGCTTTCTTT.

This chain's CDR3 is CASRVGQGGSYEQYF. For the CDR3, the DNA is TGCGCCAGCAGGGTCGGACAGGGCGGCTCCTACGAGCAGTACTTC. The V and J genes are TRBV4-1 and TRBJ2-7, with TRBD1 matching over 8 bases. Per germline, CDR1 MGHRA and CDR2 YSYEKL. The CDR3 covers 15 residues. V lost 6 bases and J lost 0; bases outside the gene matches: 7.

V is TRBV4-1 and J is TRBJ1-2; no firm D call. CDR1 and CDR2 from the germline V gene are MGHRA and YSYEKL. This CDR3 has 16 residues. Trimming left V 5 bases short and J 4 bases short, with 20 bases between. CDR3 residues: CASSNPYYRKTYGYTF. The CDR3 bases are TGCGCCAGCAGCAACCCGTACTACCGAAAGACCTATGGCTACACCTTC.

This chain connects TRBV15 to TRBJ2-1; 10 nucleotides align to TRBD1. CDR1 is LNHNV and CDR2 is YYDKDF in the germline V gene (reference sequence). This CDR3 is built from 16 residues. J gave up 7 bases and V 3 bases, and 9 bases lay outside the gene matches. CDR3: CATSSPLGQGSNEQFF. Here the CDR3 DNA reads TGTGCCACCAGCAGCCCCTTGGGACAGGGGTCAAATGAGCAGTTCTTC.

V gene TRBV23-1 combines with J gene TRBJ2-3, with TRBD1 matching 11 bases. TRBV23-1 is placed among ORFs of uncertain function. The junction had 5 bases not matched to a gene; V was cut back by 3 bases and J by 3 bases. The CDR3 loop spans 16 amino acids. The CDR3 nucleotides read TGCGCCAGCAGTCAGGACGGACAGGGGGCAACAGATACGCAGTATTTT. It specifies CASSQDGQGATDTQYF.

This sequence joins TRBV19 and TRBJ1-1, with a weak D call TRBD1 (6 bases). This CDR3 has 13 residues. Germline CDR1 reads LNHDA; CDR2 reads SQIVND (reference sequence). Trimming removed 8 bases at V and 0 bases at J, with 10 bases between. The CDR3: CASGRDMNTEAFF. The DNA for the CDR3 is TGTGCCAGTGGCCGGGACATGAACACTGAAGCTTTCTTT.

In its sample, this clone was seen once. The chain carries TRBV5-6 and TRBJ1-1; D is ambiguous. The V and J ends lost 4 bases and 1 base respectively, with 8 bases between them. The germline gives CDR1 SGHDT, CDR2 YYEEEE. The CDR3 loop spans 13 amino acids. CDR3 loop: CASSLTPNTEAFF. The CDR3 DNA sequence: TGTGCCAGCAGCCTGACACCGAACACTGAAGCTTTCTTT.

V usage is TRBV9 and J usage is TRBJ2-5, with D perhaps matching TRBD2 (5 bases). Trimming left V 0 bases short and J 5 bases short, with 11 bases between. The CDR3 is 14 amino acids. Germline assignment: CDR1 SGDLS and CDR2 YYNGEE. The chain's CDR3 is CASSVGTGTETQYF. The CDR3 DNA reads as TGTGCCAGCAGCGTAGGGACGGGAACGGAGACCCAGTACTTC.

This rearrangement joins TRBV9 to TRBJ2-3; no clear D. The V end lost 1 base, the J end lost 0 bases, and 9 bases lay between the germline ends. The CDR3 sequence is 15 residues long. Germline lookup yields CDR1 SGDLS and CDR2 YYNGEE. The CDR3 coding sequence is TGTGCCAGCAGCGTATTGGCGGTCAGCACAGATACGCAGTATTTT. Protein product: CASSVLAVSTDTQYF.

The chain combines TRBV19 with TRBJ1-5, with D uncertain. Deletions cut 3 bases from V and 1 base from J, with 10 bases between. The germline CDR1 and CDR2 sequences are LNHDA and SQIVND (reference sequence). This CDR3 has 15 amino acids. The DNA for the CDR3 is TGTGCCAGTAGTATTTCCCCAGGAAGCAATCAGCCCCAGCATTTT. Protein: CASSISPGSNQPQHF. Combining the CDR3 with reference TRBV19 and TRBJ1-5 gives the whole variable domain DGGITQSPKYLFRKEGQNVTLSCEQNLNHDAMYWYRQDPGQGLRLIYYSQIVNDFQKGDIAEGYSVSREKKESFPLTVTSAQKNPTAFYLCASSISPGSNQPQHFGDGTRLSIL.

In this sample, this clone turned up once. J is TRBJ2-3 and V is TRBV19; 9 positions match TRBD2. Germline CDR1 LNHDA, CDR2 SQIVND (reference sequence). The CDR3 runs 17 residues. J gave up 1 base and V 5 bases, and 10 bases lay outside the gene matches. The CDR3 DNA reads TGTGCCAGTAGTCCTAGCGGGATGACCTCTGGCACAGATACGCAGTATTTT. Its protein is CASSPSGMTSGTDTQYF. The whole variable domain, filled in from reference TRBV19 and TRBJ2-3, reads DGGITQSPKYLFRKEGQNVTLSCEQNLNHDAMYWYRQDPGQGLRLIYYSQIVNDFQKGDIAEGYSVSREKKESFPLTVTSAQKNPTAFYLCASSPSGMTSGTDTQYFGPGTRLTVL.

The chain carries TRBV18 and TRBJ2-7, with 7 bases that match TRBD2. Trimming took 0 bases from V and 2 from J; bases not matched to a gene: 7. The CDR3 runs 16 residues. Germline V CDR1 and CDR2: KGHSH, LQKENI. The CDR3 spells CASSPPGLAEAYEQYF. The DNA for the CDR3 is TGTGCCAGCTCACCACCTGGTCTAGCGGAAGCCTACGAGCAGTACTTC.

A note on this clone: The same CDR3 also results from other DNA sequences found in this sample. The chain employs TRBV27 and TRBJ1-5; no reliable D call. V was trimmed by 2 bases and J by 1 base, leaving 6 bases between them. The germline CDR1 and CDR2 sequences are MNHEY and SMNVEV (reference sequence). This CDR3 contains 14 residues. As DNA, the CDR3 is TGTGCCAGCAGTTTAGGCGGAAGCAATCAGCCCCAGCATTTT. Translating gives CASSLGGSNQPQHF.

V usage is TRBV2 and J usage is TRBJ2-5; 13 bases are a match to TRBD2. Per the germline V gene, CDR1 is SNHLY and CDR2 is FYNNEI. V lost 7 bases, J lost 4 bases, and 12 bases stayed unmatched. The CDR3 extends over 17 amino acids. The DNA for the CDR3 is TGTGCCAGCAAATGGACTAGCGGGAGTTCTCGGGGAGAGACCCAGTACTTC. This codes for CASKWTSGSSRGETQYF.

This rearrangement joins TRBV15 to TRBJ1-2; 7 bases fit TRBD1. Trimming cost V 1 base and J 8 bases; bases outside gene matches: 25. Germline CDR1 LNHNV, CDR2 YYDKDF (reference sequence). CDR3 length: 20 residues. The CDR3 nucleotides are TGTGCCACCAGCAGAGTAGGGGGTCAGGACAGGCAGCGGCTAAGACGCGGCTACACCTTC. Residues: CATSRVGGQDRQRLRRGYTF.

The genes are TRBV6-6 and TRBJ2-1; tentative D call: TRBD1 (6 bases). The V end lost 2 bases, the J end lost 7 bases, and 9 bases lay between the germline ends. The CDR3 has 13 amino acids. CDR1 and CDR2 from the germline V gene are MNHNY and SVGAGI (reference sequence). CDR3 coding DNA: TGTGCCAGCAGTTACGGGGGCCCGAATGAGCAGTTCTTC. This encodes CASSYGGPNEQFF.

This chain joins TRBV28 and TRBJ2-7; 10 bases fit TRBD2. In germline, CDR1 is MDHEN, CDR2 SYDVKM. This CDR3 is 14 amino acids long. V lost 3 bases, J lost 8 bases, and 7 bases stayed unmatched. CDR3 amino acids: CASSLGLAGAKQYF. As DNA, the CDR3 is TGTGCCAGCAGTTTGGGTCTAGCGGGAGCCAAGCAGTACTTC.

The chain joins TRBV6-1 to TRBJ2-7; the match to TRBD2 covers 13 bases. The CDR3 runs 14 residues. Germline V gene sequence: CDR1 MNHNS, CDR2 SASEGT. After removal of 4 bases from V and 7 bases from J, the junction contained 4 bases not matched to a gene. CDR3 in amino acids: CASSGLAGGGEQYF. The CDR3 bases are TGTGCCAGCAGTGGACTAGCGGGAGGAGGGGAGCAGTACTTC.

This clone was detected many times. The chain has TRBV6-1 and TRBJ2-1, with TRBD2 identical over 10 bases. Germline V gene lookup returns CDR1 MNHNS and CDR2 SASEGT. Trimming took 1 base from V and 4 from J; bases not matched to a gene: 1. CDR3 length: 15 amino acids. Here the CDR3 reads CASSEVAGGYNEQFF. The CDR3 DNA reads TGTGCCAGCAGTGAAGTAGCGGGAGGTTACAATGAGCAGTTCTTC.